Below are 14 T cell receptor beta chains sequenced from a single sample in a study of T cell therapy after organ transplantation. Only in-frame clones appear in the TCRdb table, and some are missing; sequencing was by immunoSEQ multiplex PCR. Of 45,000 to 60,000 clones detected, over 90% appear once; the ten largest clones hold around 3.2%. The antigens for these receptors are not known. This material consisted of CD8+ T cells from blood, taken before autologous CMV-specific T cell therapy. The receptors derive from a human patient who had received a solid organ transplant and had CMV disease.

This chain connects TRBV5-4 to TRBJ2-7; 9 bases fit TRBD1. V trimming: 4 bases; J trimming: 4 bases; junction bases outside the gene matches: 9. Germline-derived CDR1 and CDR2 are SGHNT and YYREEE (reference sequence). This CDR3 is 15 amino acids long. CDR3 region: CASSRGQGTIYEQYF. CDR3 in DNA: TGTGCCAGCAGCCGAGGACAGGGGACTATTTACGAGCAGTACTTC.

This clone was picked up one time. The V call is TRBV11-2, the J call TRBJ2-4; TRBD2 agrees at 7 bases. The J segment lost 8 bases and the V segment lost 4 bases, leaving 17 bases of the junction unmatched. Germline V lookup: CDR1 SGHAT, CDR2 FQNNGV. CDR3 length equals 17 residues. CDR3 residues: CASSSWEGLQSRYIQYF. CDR3 coding DNA: TGTGCCAGCAGCTCATGGGAGGGGCTCCAAAGCAGGTACATTCAGTACTTC.

This chain uses TRBV6-5 with TRBJ2-7; D possibly corresponds to TRBD2 (6 bases). V was pared by 8 bases and J by 0 bases, with 14 bases between. Germline V gene lookup returns CDR1 MNHEY and CDR2 SVGAGI. This CDR3 spans 14 amino acids. This CDR3 reads CASSFGGSSYEQYF. The CDR3 region has the DNA TGTGCCAGCTCCTTCGGGGGAAGCTCCTACGAGCAGTACTTC.

The J gene is TRBJ1-1, the V gene TRBV4-2, with D maybe TRBD1 (5 bases). V dropped 4 bases and J dropped 1 base, with 19 bases sitting between them. Germline CDR1 is LGHNA and CDR2 is YNFKEQ. The length of the CDR3 is 17 residues. CDR3 in DNA: TGTGCCAGCAGCCCTCTATTCCACGGGGGGACGAACACTGAAGCTTTCTTT. This codes for CASSPLFHGGTNTEAFF.

The chain joins TRBV27 to TRBJ1-1; 7 bases are a match to TRBD1. With V trimmed by 7 bases and J by 7 bases, 9 bases remained unmatched. CDR1 is MNHEY, CDR2 SMNVEV, per germline (reference sequence). The CDR3 is 13 amino acids. CDR3 sequence reads: CASTSYGDSEAFF. The CDR3 bases are TGTGCCAGCACCTCATACGGGGACAGTGAAGCTTTCTTT.

The J gene is TRBJ2-1, the V gene TRBV11-3; 9 bases align to TRBD1. Germline values: CDR1 SGHNT, CDR2 YENEEA. This CDR3 spans 13 amino acids. Germline trimming cut 4 bases from V and 8 bases from J; bases unmatched to any gene: 3. The CDR3 DNA sequence: TGTGCCAGCAGCTGGACAGGGGAGGATGAGCAGTTCTTC. Translated: CASSWTGEDEQFF.

This clone occurred once. This chain joins TRBV19 and TRBJ2-2, with TRBD1 matching over 7 bases. The CDR3 is 16 amino acids. Germline trimming cut 7 bases from V and 3 bases from J; bases unmatched to any gene: 11. The germline gives CDR1 LNHDA, CDR2 SQIVND (reference sequence). CDR3 in DNA: TGTGCCAGTAACCCAGACAGGGCCCTGTACACCGGGGAGCTGTTTTTT. Protein: CASNPDRALYTGELFF.

The chain recombines TRBV6-1 with TRBJ1-5; no clear D. The ends were cut back, 6 bases at V and 7 bases at J, with 19 bases in the middle. The CDR3 has 15 residues. Germline V gene lookup returns CDR1 MNHNS and CDR2 SASEGT. The CDR3 coding sequence is TGTGCCAGCAGCTCGACCGGGTCATCGATACAGCCCCAGCATTTT. The encoded protein is CASSSTGSSIQPQHF.

The chain links TRBV7-9 to TRBJ2-1; 9 bases agree with TRBD2. Looked up from germline, CDR1 is SEHNR and CDR2 is FQNEAQ (reference sequence). J gave up 6 bases and V 1 base, and 7 bases lay outside the gene matches. The CDR3 runs 16 residues. CDR3: CASSLGGLAGPNEQFF. DNA of the CDR3: TGTGCCAGCAGCTTAGGCGGGCTAGCGGGACCCAATGAGCAGTTCTTC.

The chain uses TRBV18 and TRBJ1-3, with no clear D. The CDR3 covers 14 residues. Trimming cost V 6 bases and J 5 bases, with 14 bases left between them. Germline assignment: CDR1 KGHSH and CDR2 LQKENI. CDR3 protein: CASSLGRTRNTIYF. The CDR3 nucleotides read TGTGCCAGCTCTCTCGGACGTACGAGAAACACCATATATTTT.

The chain employs TRBV4-2 and TRBJ2-7, with 7 bases matching TRBD2. There are 14 residues in the CDR3. The V and J ends lost 5 bases and 0 bases, in that order; junction bases with no gene match: 4. CDR1 and CDR2 (germline): LGHNA, YNFKEQ. The CDR3 DNA follows: TGTGCCAGCAGCTGGGCGGGAGACTCCTACGAGCAGTACTTC. Amino acids: CASSWAGDSYEQYF.

This chain links TRBV7-9 with TRBJ2-7; 7 nucleotides align to TRBD1. The V segment lost 5 bases and the J segment 3 bases; nucleotides outside the gene matches: 4. The V gene's germline CDR1 is SEHNR and CDR2 FQNEAQ (reference sequence). The CDR3 is made up of 13 amino acids. CDR3 sequence: CASSHGQVYEQYF. CDR3 nucleotide sequence: TGTGCCAGCAGCCACGGACAGGTCTACGAGCAGTACTTC.

The chain links TRBV19 to TRBJ1-1; D is possibly TRBD1 (5 bases). Per the germline V gene, CDR1 is LNHDA and CDR2 is SQIVND (reference sequence). The CDR3 loop spans 11 amino acids. The germline V and J ends were trimmed by 6 bases and 8 bases, with 10 bases remaining between them. The CDR3 DNA reads TGTGCCAGTAGCCCAGGGCCCGAAGCTTTCTTT. Amino acid sequence: CASSPGPEAFF.

The chain is built from TRBV27 and TRBJ2-2; 10 bases are shared with TRBD1. V lost 7 bases and J lost 7; bases outside the gene matches: 6. This CDR3 contains 14 residues. CDR1 is MNHEY, CDR2 SMNVEV, per germline (reference sequence). CDR3 sequence reads: CASTRTGGYGELFF. The DNA of the CDR3 is TGTGCCAGCACCCGGACAGGGGGGTACGGGGAGCTGTTTTTT.